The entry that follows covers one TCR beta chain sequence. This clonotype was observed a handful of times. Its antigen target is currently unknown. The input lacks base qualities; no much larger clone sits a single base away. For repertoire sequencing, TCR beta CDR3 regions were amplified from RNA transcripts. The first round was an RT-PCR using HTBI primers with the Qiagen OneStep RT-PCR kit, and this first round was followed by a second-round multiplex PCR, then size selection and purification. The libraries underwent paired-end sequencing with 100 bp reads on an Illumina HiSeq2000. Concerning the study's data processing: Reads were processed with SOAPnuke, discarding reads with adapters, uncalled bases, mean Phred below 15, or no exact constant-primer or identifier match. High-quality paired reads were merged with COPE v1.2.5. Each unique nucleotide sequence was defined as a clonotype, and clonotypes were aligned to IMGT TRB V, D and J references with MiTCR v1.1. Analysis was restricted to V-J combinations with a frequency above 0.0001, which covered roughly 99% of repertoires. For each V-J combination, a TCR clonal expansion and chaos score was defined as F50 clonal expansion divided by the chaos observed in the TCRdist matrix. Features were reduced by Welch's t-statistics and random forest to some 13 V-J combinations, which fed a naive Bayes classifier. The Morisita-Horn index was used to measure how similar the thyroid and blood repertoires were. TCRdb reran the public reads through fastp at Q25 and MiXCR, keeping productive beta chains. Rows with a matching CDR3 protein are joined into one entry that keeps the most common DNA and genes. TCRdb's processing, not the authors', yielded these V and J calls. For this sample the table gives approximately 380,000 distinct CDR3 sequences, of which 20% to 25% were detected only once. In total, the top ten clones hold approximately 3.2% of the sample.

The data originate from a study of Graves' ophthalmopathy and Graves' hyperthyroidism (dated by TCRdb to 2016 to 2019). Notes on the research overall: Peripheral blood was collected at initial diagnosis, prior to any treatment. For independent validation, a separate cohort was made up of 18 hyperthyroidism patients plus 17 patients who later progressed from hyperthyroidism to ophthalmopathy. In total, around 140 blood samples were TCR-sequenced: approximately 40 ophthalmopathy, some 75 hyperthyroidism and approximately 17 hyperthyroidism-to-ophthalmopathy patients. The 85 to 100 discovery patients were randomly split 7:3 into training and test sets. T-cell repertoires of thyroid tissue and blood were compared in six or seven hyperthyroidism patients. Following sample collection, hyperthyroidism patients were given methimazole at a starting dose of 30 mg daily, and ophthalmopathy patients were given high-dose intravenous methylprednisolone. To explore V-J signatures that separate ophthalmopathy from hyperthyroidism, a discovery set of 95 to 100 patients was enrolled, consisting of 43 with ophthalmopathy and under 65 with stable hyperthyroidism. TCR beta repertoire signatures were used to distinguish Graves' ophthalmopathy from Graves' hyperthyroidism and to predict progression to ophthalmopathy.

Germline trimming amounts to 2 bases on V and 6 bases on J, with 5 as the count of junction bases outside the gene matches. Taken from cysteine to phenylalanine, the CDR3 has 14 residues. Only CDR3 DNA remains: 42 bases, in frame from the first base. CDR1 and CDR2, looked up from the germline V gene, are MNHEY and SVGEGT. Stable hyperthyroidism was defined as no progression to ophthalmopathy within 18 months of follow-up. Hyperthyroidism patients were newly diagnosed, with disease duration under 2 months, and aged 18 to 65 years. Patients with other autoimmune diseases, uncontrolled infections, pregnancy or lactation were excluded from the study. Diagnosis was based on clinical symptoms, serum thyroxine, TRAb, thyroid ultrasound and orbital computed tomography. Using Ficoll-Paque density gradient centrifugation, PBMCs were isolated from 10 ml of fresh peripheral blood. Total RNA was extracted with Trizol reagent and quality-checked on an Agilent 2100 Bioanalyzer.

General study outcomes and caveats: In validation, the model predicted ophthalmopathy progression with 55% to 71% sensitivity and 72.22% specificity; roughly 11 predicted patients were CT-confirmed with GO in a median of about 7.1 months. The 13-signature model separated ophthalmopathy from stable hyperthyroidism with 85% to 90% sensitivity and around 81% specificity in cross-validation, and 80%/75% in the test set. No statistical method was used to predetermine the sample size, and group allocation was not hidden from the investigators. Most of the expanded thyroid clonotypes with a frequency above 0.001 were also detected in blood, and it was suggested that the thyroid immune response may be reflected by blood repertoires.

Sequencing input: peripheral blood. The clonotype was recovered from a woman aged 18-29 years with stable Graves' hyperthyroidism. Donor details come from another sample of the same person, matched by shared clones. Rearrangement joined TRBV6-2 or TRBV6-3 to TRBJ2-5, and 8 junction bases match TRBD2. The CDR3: CASSYPGRVKTQYF. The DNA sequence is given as TGTGCCAGCAGTTACCCCGGGAGGGTGAAGACCCAGTACTTC.